This section outlines one TCR beta chain sequence together with its context. Its antigen is not identified. The entry originates in a study of shared clonotypes between healthy human individuals. Germline CDR1 and CDR2: SGDLS and YYNGEE. The CDR3 covers 14 residues. The V and J ends lost 4 bases and 3 bases, in that order; junction bases with no gene match: 7. Findings of the study overall: Sorted-subset sequencing, rarefaction showed, was incomplete despite large depth. Naive CD4 clonotype sharing across a few donors was 4.5% to 6%.

Original processing notes: ImmunoSEQ junction-only sequences lacked quality scores, so their filtering differed. Sequencing was performed with immunoSEQ multiplex PCR; in TCRdb, only in-frame clones are kept and a portion is missing. The V and J calls and clone size were taken over from that table, and D and trimming were inferred from the DNA. The repertoire holds about 680,000 clones, with under 95% as singletons. CD45RO-negative, CCR7-selected cells formed the naive CD8 fraction, which excluded terminally differentiated effector memory CD45RA+ cells. Sequenced input: naive CD8+ T cells sorted from blood. V is TRBV9 and J is TRBJ2-7; the match to TRBD2 covers 7 bases. The sequence was collected from a man aged 25-40 years in good health. The CDR3 loop reads CASSPAAGIYEQYF. In DNA, the CDR3 is TGTGCCAGCAGCCCCGCAGCGGGAATCTACGAGCAGTACTTC.